These T cell receptor beta chains were read from a single sample in a study of T-cell reconstitution after alpha-beta-depleted transplantation in children. TCRdb ran MiXCR on the PCR reads and lists one entry per CDR3 protein. The sample contains about 980,000 distinct CDR3 sequences, about 29% of which appear only once. Sequencing used PBMCs, mostly from graft donor cells, obtained 360 days after TCRalphabeta/CD19-depleted stem cell transplant. Every receptor here comes from a boy younger than two who had a stem cell transplant for SCID, so the T cells may come from the graft donor. Each CDR3 is given with its conserved first and last residue. A D gene is named only where the DNA matches it firmly. The listing skips clone size in some rows; elsewhere it reads once, few, many or a size class.

TRBV2	TRBJ2-3	TRBD2	few	CASSEVGGGSSQYF	TGTGCCAGCAGTGAAGTTGGCGGGGGTTCTTCGCAGTATTTT
TRBV7-2	TRBJ1-1	TRBD1	few	CASARQGAGNTEAFF	TGTGCCAGCGCGCGACAGGGGGCTGGAAACACTGAAGCTTTCTTT
TRBV7-2	TRBJ1-1	NA	NA	CASSLESGAGNTEAFF	TGTGCCAGCAGCTTAGAATCAGGGGCCGGGAACACTGAAGCTTTCTTT
TRBV6-1	TRBJ2-3	TRBD2	NA	CANTQQGGGCGDTQYF	TGTGCCAACACTCAACAGGGCGGGGGGTGCGGGGATACGCAGTATTTT
TRBV12-3/TRBV12-4	TRBJ2-7	TRBD1	few	CASSFDRDSYEQYF	TGTGCCAGCAGTTTCGACAGGGATTCCTACGAGCAGTACTTC
TRBV9	TRBJ2-1	NA	few	CASSVVEGTNEQFF	TGTGCCAGCAGCGTAGTGGAGGGGACCAATGAGCAGTTCTTC
TRBV5-1	TRBJ2-7	NA	few	CASSIEFPYEQYF	TGCGCCAGCAGCATCGAATTCCCCTACGAGCAGTACTTC
TRBV4-1	TRBJ2-7	TRBD1	few	CASSLRQGRTFLSYEQYF	TGCGCCAGCAGCCTACGACAGGGGCGAACGTTCTTGTCCTACGAGCAGTACTTC
TRBV20-1	TRBJ2-7	NA	few	CSARGVRASYEQYF	TGCAGTGCTAGAGGGGTCAGGGCGTCCTACGAGCAGTACTTC
TRBV20-1	TRBJ2-1	TRBD2	NA	CSARPGLAGGHNEQFF	TGCAGTGCTAGGCCGGGACTAGCGGGGGGTCACAATGAGCAGTTCTTC
TRBV4-2	TRBJ2-3	TRBD2	NA	CASSQDTPTSGGARVDTQYF	TGTGCCAGCAGCCAAGATACGCCGACTAGCGGGGGGGCCAGGGTAGATACGCAGTATTTT
TRBV28	TRBJ2-7	TRBD1	few	CAIGTGGIGDEQYF	TGTGCCATCGGGACAGGGGGAATCGGTGACGAGCAGTACTTC
TRBV7-2	TRBJ2-5	TRBD2	NA	CASNPAGGGGETQYF	TGTGCCAGCAACCCAGCGGGGGGCGGCGGAGAGACCCAGTACTTC
TRBV29-1	TRBJ2-3	NA	few	CSASFLSTDTQYF	TGCAGCGCGTCCTTCCTTAGCACAGATACGCAGTATTTT
TRBV5-1	TRBJ1-2	NA	few	CASSFMPDPDGYGYTF	TGCGCCAGCAGCTTTATGCCGGACCCGGACGGCTATGGCTACACCTTC
TRBV4-1	TRBJ2-3	NA	NA	CASSLTGPRNTDTQYF	TGCGCCAGCAGCCTTACCGGGCCCCGAAACACAGATACGCAGTATTTT
TRBV24-1	TRBJ2-1	TRBD2	NA	CATSDARGGEYNEQFF	TGTGCCACCAGTGACGCGCGGGGAGGGGAATACAATGAGCAGTTCTTC
TRBV29-1	TRBJ1-2	NA	NA	CSVVGSGVDYTF	TGCAGCGTTGTTGGCAGTGGGGTAGACTACACCTTC
TRBV29-1	TRBJ2-5	NA	few	CSVATTKETQYF	TGCAGCGTTGCCACGACGAAGGAGACCCAGTACTTC
TRBV20-1	TRBJ1-1	NA	few	CSASVLNKGWPEAFF	TGCAGTGCTAGCGTACTCAACAAGGGTTGGCCTGAAGCTTTCTTT
TRBV5-1	TRBJ2-5	NA	NA	CASSLGRSSQETQYF	TGCGCCAGCAGCTTGGGCCGGAGCTCTCAAGAGACCCAGTACTTC
TRBV15	TRBJ2-7	NA	NA	CATSRDGRLGLPYEWQYF	TGTGCCACCAGCAGAGATGGCCGACTAGGTCTACCCTACGAGTGGCAGTACTTC
TRBV6-1	TRBJ2-3	NA	few	CASRRLRKNTDTQYF	TGTGCCAGCAGGAGGTTGCGGAAAAACACAGATACGCAGTATTTT